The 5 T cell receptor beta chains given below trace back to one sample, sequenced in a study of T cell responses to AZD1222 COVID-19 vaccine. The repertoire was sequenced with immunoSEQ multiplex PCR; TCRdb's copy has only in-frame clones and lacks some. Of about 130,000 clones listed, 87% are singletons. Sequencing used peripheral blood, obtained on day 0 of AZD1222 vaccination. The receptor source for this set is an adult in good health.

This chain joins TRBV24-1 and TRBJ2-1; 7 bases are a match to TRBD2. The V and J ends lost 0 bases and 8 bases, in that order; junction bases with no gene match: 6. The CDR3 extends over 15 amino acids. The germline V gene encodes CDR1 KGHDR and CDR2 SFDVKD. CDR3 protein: CATSDLIGGIDEQFF. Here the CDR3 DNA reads TGTGCCACCAGTGATTTGATCGGGGGGATCGATGAGCAGTTCTTC.

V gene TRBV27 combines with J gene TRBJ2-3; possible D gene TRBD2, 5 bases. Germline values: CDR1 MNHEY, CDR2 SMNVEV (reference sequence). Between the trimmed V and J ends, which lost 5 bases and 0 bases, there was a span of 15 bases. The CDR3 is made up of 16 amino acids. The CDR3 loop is CASSTVGLPSTDTQYF. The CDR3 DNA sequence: TGTGCCAGCAGTACCGTAGGACTCCCTAGCACAGATACGCAGTATTTT.

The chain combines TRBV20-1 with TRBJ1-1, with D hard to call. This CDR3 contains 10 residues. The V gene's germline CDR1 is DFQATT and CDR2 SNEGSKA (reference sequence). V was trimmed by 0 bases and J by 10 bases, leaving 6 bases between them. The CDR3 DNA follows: TGCAGTGCTAGAGATCAGGTAGCTTTCTTT. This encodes CSARDQVAFF.

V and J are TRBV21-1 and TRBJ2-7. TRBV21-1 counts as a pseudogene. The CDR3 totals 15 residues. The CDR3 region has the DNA TGTGCCAGCAGCAAAGGAGGACCGAAGACCTACGAGCAGTACTTC. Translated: CASSKGGPKTYEQYF.

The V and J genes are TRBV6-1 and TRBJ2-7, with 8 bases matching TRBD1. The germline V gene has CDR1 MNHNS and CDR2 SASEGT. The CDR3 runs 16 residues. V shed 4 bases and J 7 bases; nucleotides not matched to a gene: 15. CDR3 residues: CASSASGQGPFWEQYF. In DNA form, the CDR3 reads TGTGCCAGCAGTGCCAGCGGACAGGGCCCATTTTGGGAGCAGTACTTC.